Sequencing of this TCR beta chain was carried out in a study of CD8 T cells in Susac syndrome. CD8+ and CD4+ T cells taken from blood had their TCR beta sequenced. Negative isolation was used for CD8+ and CD4+ T cells, and FACS enrichment was applied to TEMRA cells. With random hexamers, reverse transcription was performed on roughly 0.45 to 1 ug of RNA. MiXCR was run by TCRdb on the immunoSEQ multiplex PCR reads, yielding one entry per CDR3 protein. The sample records roughly 120,000 distinct CDR3 sequences, 85% to 95% being singletons. The germline V gene encodes CDR1 LNHDA and CDR2 SQIVND (reference sequence). J lost 0 bases, V lost 5 bases, and 2 bases had no gene match. The CDR3 sequence is 15 residues long.

The clonotype originates from a human donor with multiple sclerosis. What was sequenced was CD4+ T cells from PBMCs. This rearrangement joins TRBV19 to TRBJ2-5; TRBD2 matches at 11 bases. The CDR3 coding sequence is TGTGCCAGTAGTCCGACTAGCGGGGACCAAGAGACCCAGTACTTC. It translates to CASSPTSGDQETQYF.